A single TCR beta chain is shown here with its context. In the original processing: For nucleated cells, counts were estimated from reference gene primer amplification. The protocol was immunoSEQ multiplex PCR, while the TCRdb copy is restricted to in-frame clones and leaves out a portion. That table supplies the V and J calls and clone size; D and trimming were determined from the DNA. The table lists 200,000 to 300,000 clones, about 87% of them singletons, with about 4.1% in the top ten. This sample was included in a study of blood T cell repertoires in COVID-19. Across the study: Donors in the United States, Italy and Spain gave samples during acute or convalescent COVID-19. T cells, B-cell-depleted T cells, or PBMCs provided the cDNA or gDNA that served as material.

The sequenced material came from peripheral blood. The clonotype comes from a man between 60 and 75 years old who had recovered from COVID-19.

The CDR3 DNA is TGCGCCAGCAGCCAACAACAGGGTGTGTTTAGCGAGCAGTACTTC. Protein sequence: CASSQQQGVFSEQYF. This sequence joins TRBV4-1 and TRBJ2-7; tentatively, D is TRBD1 (6 bases). The CDR3 loop spans 15 amino acids. The V end lost 2 bases, the J end lost 6 bases, and 17 bases lay between the germline ends. The germline CDR1 and CDR2 sequences are MGHRA and YSYEKL.